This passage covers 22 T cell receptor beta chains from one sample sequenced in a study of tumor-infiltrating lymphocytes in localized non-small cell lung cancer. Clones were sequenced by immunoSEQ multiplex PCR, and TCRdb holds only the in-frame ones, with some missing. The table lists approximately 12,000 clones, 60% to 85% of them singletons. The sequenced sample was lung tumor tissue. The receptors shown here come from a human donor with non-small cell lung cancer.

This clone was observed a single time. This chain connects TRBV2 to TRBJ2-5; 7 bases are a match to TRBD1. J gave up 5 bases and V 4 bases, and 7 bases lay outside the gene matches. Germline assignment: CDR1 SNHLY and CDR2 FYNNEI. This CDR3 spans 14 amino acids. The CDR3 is CASSVQTGSETQYF. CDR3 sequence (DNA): TGTGCCAGCAGTGTACAGACAGGGAGTGAGACCCAGTACTTC. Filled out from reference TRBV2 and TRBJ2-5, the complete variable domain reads EPEVTQTPSHQVTQMGQEVILRCVPISNHLYFYWYRQILGQKVEFLVSFYNNEISEKSEIFDDQFSVERPDGSNFTLKIRSTKLEDSAMYFCASSVQTGSETQYFGPGTRLLVL.

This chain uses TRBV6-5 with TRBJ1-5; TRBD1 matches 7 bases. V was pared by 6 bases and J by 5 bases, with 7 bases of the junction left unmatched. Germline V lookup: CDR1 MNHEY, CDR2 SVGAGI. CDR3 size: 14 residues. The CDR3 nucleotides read TGTGCCAGCAGCACCGACAGGGTTGATCAGCCCCAGCATTTT. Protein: CASSTDRVDQPQHF.

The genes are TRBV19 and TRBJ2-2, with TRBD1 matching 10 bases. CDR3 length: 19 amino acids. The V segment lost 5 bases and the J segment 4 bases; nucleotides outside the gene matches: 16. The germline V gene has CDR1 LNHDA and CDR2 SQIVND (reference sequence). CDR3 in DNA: TGTGCCAGTAGTCTTTCGGGACAGGGGTTTGGTCGGGGCACCGGGGAGCTGTTTTTT. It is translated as CASSLSGQGFGRGTGELFF.

The CDR3 coding sequence is TGTGCCAGCAGCCCGGGAGGGACTAACCAGGGAGAGACCCAGTACTTC. Encoded protein: CASSPGGTNQGETQYF. The chain has TRBV7-9 and TRBJ2-5; 8 positions agree with TRBD2. This CDR3 region has 16 residues. V was clipped by 5 bases and J by 4 bases; unmatched bases: 12. Per the germline V gene, CDR1 is SEHNR and CDR2 is FQNEAQ (reference sequence). Supplemented by reference TRBV7-9 and TRBJ2-5, the full variable domain reads DTGVSQNPRHKITKRGQNVTFRCDPISEHNRLYWYRQTLGQGPEFLTYFQNEAQLEKSRLLSDRFSAERPKGSFSTLEIQRTEQGDSAMYLCASSPGGTNQGETQYFGPGTRLLVL.

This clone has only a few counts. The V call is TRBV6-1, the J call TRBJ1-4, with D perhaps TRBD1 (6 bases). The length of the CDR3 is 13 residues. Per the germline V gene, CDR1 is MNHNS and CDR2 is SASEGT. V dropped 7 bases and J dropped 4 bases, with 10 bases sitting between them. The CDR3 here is CASIRQVNEKLFF. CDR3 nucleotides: TGTGCCAGCATTAGACAGGTTAATGAAAAACTGTTTTTT.

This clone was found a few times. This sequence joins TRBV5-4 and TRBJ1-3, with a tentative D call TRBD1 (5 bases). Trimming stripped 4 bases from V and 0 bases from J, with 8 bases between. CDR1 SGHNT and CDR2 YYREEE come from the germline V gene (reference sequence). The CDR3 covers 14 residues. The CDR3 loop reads CASSRDDSGNTIYF. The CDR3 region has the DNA TGTGCCAGCAGCCGGGACGACTCTGGAAACACCATATATTTT.

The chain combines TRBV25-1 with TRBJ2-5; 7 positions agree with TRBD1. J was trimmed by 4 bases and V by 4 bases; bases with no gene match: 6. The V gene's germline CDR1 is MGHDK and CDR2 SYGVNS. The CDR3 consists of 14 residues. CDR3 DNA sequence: TGTGCCAGCAGTGCACGACAGGGAACAGAGACCCAGTACTTC. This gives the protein CASSARQGTETQYF.

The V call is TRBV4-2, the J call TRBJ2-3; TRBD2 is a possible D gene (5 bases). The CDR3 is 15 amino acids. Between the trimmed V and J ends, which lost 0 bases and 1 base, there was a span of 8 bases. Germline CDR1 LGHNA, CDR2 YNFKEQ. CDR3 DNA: TGTGCCAGCAGCCAAGACCCCGGGGGCACAGATACGCAGTATTTT. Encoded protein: CASSQDPGGTDTQYF.

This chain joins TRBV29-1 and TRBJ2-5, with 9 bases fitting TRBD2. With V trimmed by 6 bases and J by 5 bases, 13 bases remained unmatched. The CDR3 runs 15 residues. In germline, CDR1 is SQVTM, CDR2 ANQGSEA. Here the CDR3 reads CSVYSGSAQRETQYF. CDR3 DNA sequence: TGCAGCGTGTATAGCGGGAGCGCCCAGAGGGAGACCCAGTACTTC.

CDR3: CASSLERNTIYF. The CDR3 DNA reads as TGTGCCAGCAGCTTAGAGCGAAACACCATATATTTT. The chain links TRBV7-9 to TRBJ1-3; D gene uncertain. This CDR3 has 12 amino acids. Germline V lookup: CDR1 SEHNR, CDR2 FQNEAQ (reference sequence). V lost 1 base, J lost 5 bases, and 3 bases lay in between.

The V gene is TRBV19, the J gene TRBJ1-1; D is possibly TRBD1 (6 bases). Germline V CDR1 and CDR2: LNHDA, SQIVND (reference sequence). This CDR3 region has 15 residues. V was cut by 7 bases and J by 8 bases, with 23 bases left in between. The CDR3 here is CASKGGRGVSREAFF. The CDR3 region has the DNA TGTGCCAGTAAGGGGGGTCGGGGCGTCTCAAGGGAAGCTTTCTTT.

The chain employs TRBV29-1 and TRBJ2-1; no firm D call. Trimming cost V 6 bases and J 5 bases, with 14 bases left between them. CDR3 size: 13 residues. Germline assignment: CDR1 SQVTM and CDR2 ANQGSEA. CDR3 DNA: TGCAGCGTAGTGGGTAGTTGGGACAATGAGCAGTTCTTC. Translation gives CSVVGSWDNEQFF.

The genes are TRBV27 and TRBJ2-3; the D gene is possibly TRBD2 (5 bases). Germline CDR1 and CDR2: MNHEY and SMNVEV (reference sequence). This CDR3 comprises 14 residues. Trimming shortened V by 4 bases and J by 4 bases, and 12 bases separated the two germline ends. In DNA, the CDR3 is TGTGCCAGCAGTTCCCCACTACTAGCAGATACGCAGTATTTT. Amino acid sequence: CASSSPLLADTQYF.

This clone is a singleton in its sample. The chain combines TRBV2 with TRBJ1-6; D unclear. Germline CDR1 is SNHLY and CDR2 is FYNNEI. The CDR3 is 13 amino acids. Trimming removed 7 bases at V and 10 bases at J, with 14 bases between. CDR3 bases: TGTGCCAGCACTCGGGTCCGGGAGTCACCCCTCCACTTT. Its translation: CASTRVRESPLHF.

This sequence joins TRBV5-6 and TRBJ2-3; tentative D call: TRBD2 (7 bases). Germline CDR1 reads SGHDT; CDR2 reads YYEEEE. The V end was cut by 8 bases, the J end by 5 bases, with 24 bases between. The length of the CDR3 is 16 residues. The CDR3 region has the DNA TGTGCCAGTGTTACTTTGGGGGGGCCTGGGGAAGATACGCAGTATTTT. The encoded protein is CASVTLGGPGEDTQYF. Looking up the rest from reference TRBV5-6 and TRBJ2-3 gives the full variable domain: DAGVTQSPTHLIKTRGQQVTLRCSPKSGHDTVSWYQQALGQGPQFIFQYYEEEERQRGNFPDRFSGHQFPNYSSELNVNALLLGDSALYLCASVTLGGPGEDTQYFGPGTRLTVL.

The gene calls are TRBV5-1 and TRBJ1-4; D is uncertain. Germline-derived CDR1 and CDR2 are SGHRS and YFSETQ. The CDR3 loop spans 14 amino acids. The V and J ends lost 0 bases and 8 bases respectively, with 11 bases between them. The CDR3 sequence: CASSLASLGEKLFF. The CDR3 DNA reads TGCGCCAGCAGCTTGGCCTCTCTCGGGGAAAAACTGTTTTTT.

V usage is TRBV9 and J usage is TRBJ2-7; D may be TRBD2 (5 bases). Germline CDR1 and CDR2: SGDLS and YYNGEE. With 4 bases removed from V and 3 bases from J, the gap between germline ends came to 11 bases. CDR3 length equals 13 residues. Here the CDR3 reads CASSPGVSYEQYF. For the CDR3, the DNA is TGTGCCAGCAGCCCCGGGGTTAGCTACGAGCAGTACTTC. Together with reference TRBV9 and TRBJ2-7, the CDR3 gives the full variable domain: DSGVTQTPKHLITATGQRVTLRCSPRSGDLSVYWYQQSLDQGLQFLIQYYNGEERAKGNILERFSAQQFPDLHSELNLSSLELGDSALYFCASSPGVSYEQYFGPGTRLTVT.

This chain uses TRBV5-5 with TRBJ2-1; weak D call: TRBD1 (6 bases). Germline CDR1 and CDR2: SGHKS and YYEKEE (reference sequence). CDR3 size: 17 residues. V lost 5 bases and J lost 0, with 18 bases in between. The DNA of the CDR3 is TGTGCCAGCAGTCGGGACAACTACGCCGCCTCCTACAATGAGCAGTTCTTC. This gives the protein CASSRDNYAASYNEQFF.

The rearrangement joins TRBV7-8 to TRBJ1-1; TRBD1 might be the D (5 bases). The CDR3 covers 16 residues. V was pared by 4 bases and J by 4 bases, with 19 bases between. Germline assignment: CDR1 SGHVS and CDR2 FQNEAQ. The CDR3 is CASSSTPGPIGTEAFF. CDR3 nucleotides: TGTGCCAGCAGCTCGACTCCGGGACCAATTGGCACTGAAGCTTTCTTT. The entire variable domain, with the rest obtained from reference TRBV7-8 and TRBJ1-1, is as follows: GAGVSQSPRYKVAKRGQDVALRCDPISGHVSLFWYQQALGQGPEFLTYFQNEAQLDKSGLPSDRFFAERPEGSVSTLKIQRTQQEDSAVYLCASSSTPGPIGTEAFFGQGTRLTVV.

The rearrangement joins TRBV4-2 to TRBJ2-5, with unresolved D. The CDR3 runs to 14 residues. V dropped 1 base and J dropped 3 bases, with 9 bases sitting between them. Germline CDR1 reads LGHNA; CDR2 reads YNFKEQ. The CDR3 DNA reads TGTGCCAGCAGCCAAGCCGATCTAAAAGAGACCCAGTACTTC. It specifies CASSQADLKETQYF.

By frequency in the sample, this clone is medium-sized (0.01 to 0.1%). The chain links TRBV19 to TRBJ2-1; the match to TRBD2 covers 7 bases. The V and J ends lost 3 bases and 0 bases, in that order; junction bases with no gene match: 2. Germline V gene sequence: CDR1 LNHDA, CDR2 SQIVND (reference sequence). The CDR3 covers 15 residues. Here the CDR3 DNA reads TGTGCCAGTAGTATGGTAGCGGGCTCCTACAATGAGCAGTTCTTC. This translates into CASSMVAGSYNEQFF.

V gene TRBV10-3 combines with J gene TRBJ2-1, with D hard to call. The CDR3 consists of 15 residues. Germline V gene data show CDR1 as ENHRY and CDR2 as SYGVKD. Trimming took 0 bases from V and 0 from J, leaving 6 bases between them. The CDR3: CAISESPHSYNEQFF. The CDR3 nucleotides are TGTGCCATCAGTGAGTCCCCCCACTCCTACAATGAGCAGTTCTTC.